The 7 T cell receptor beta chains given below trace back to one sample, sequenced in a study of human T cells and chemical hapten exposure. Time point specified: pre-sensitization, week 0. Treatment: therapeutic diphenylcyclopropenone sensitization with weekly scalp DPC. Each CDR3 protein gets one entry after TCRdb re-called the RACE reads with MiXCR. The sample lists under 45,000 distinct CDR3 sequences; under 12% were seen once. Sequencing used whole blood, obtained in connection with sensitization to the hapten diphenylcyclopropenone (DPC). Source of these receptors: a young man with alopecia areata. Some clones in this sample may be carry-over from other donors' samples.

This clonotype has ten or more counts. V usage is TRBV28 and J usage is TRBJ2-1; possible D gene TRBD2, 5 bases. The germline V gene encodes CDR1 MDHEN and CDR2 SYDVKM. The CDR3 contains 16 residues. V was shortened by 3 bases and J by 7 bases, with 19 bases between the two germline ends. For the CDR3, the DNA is TGTGCCAGCAGTTTTCTCGGCACTAGAGGCGGGAATGAGCAGTTCTTC. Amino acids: CASSFLGTRGGNEQFF.

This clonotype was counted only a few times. The CDR3 sequence: CASSSDRGGSAEAFF. The CDR3 nucleotides read TGTGCCAGCAGCTCGGACCGGGGCGGGTCGGCTGAAGCTTTCTTT. V gene TRBV7-8 combines with J gene TRBJ1-1, with a possible D match to TRBD1 (5 bases). Trimming pared 4 bases from V and 6 bases from J, leaving 18 bases between. CDR3 length: 15 amino acids. The V gene's germline CDR1 is SGHVS and CDR2 FQNEAQ.

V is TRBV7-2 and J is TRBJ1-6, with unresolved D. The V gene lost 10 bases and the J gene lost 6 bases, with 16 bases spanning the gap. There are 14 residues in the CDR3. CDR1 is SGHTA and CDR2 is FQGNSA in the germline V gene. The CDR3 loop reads CATSPGFGNSPLHF. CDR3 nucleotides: TGTGCCACCAGTCCCGGGTTTGGTAATTCACCCCTCCACTTT.

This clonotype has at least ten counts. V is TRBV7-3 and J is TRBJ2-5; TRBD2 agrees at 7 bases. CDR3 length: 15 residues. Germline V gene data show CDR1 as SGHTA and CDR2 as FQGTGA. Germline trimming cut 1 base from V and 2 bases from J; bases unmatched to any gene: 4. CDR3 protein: CASSLSGDYQETQYF. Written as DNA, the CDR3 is TGTGCCAGCAGCTTAAGCGGGGACTATCAAGAGACCCAGTACTTC.

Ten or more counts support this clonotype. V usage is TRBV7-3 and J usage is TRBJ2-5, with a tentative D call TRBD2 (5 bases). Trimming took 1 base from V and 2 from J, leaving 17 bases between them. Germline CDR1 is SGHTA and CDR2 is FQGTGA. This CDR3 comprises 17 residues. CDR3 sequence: CASSLNPAGVGQETQYF. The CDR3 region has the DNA TGTGCCAGCAGCTTAAACCCCGCCGGGGTCGGGCAAGAGACCCAGTACTTC. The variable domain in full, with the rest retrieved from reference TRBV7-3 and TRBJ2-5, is GAGVSQTPSNKVTEKGKYVELRCDPISGHTALYWYRQSLGQGPEFLIYFQGTGAADDSGLPNDRFFAVRPEGSVSTLKIQRTERGDSAVYLCASSLNPAGVGQETQYFGPGTRLLVL.

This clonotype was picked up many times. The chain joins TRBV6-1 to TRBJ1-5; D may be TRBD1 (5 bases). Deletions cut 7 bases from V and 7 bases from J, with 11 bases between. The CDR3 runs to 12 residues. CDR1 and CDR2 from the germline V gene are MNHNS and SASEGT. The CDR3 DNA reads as TGTGCCAGCAAACCGGGGGGACAGCCCCAGCATTTT. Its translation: CASKPGGQPQHF.

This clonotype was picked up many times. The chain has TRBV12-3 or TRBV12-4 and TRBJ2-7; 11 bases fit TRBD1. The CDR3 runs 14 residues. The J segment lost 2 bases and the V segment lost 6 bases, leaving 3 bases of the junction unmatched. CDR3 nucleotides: TGTGCCAGCAGCTCGGGACAGGGGGCCTACGAGCAGTACTTC. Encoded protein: CASSSGQGAYEQYF.